These 7 T cell receptor beta chains came from one sample sequenced in a study of CD8 T cells in Susac syndrome. Reverse transcription used about 0.5 to 1 ug RNA and random hexamers. TCRdb re-called the immunoSEQ multiplex PCR reads with MiXCR, one entry per CDR3 protein. The sample shows roughly 200,000 distinct CDR3 sequences, around 95% of them seen only once. The sample was CD4+ T cells from PBMCs. Every receptor here comes from a human donor with multiple sclerosis.

The chain recombines TRBV30 with TRBJ2-5, with 12 bases that match TRBD2. This CDR3 contains 16 residues. The V segment lost 3 bases and the J segment 7 bases; nucleotides outside the gene matches: 12. CDR1 GTSNPN and CDR2 SVGIG come from the germline V gene (reference sequence). As DNA, the CDR3 is TGTGCCTGGAGCCACGGGACTAGCGGGCCGGTGGGGACCCAGTACTTC. This encodes CAWSHGTSGPVGTQYF.

A word on this clonotype: An end of the junction does not agree with germline; a read error may underlie this. The chain combines TRBV20-1 with TRBJ2-3; TRBD2 might be the D (5 bases). Germline CDR1 and CDR2: DFQATT and SNEGSKA (reference sequence). This CDR3 region has 13 residues. The CDR3 region has the DNA TGCTGTGCTTCACGGGATATCACAGATACGCAGTATTTT. It is translated as CCASRDITDTQYF.

The V gene is TRBV2, the J gene TRBJ2-2, with D hard to call. Looked up from germline, CDR1 is SNHLY and CDR2 is FYNNEI. CDR3 size: 11 residues. V lost 2 bases and J 9 bases, leaving 4 bases between the germline ends. CDR3 in amino acids: CASSETWELFF. DNA for the CDR3: TGTGCCAGCAGTGAAACTTGGGAGCTGTTTTTT.

J is TRBJ1-2 and V is TRBV29-1; 9 bases map to TRBD1. Trimming removed 8 bases from V and 5 bases from J; junction bases left unmatched: 9. This CDR3 region has 13 residues. Germline CDR1 reads SQVTM; CDR2 reads ANQGSEA. The CDR3 reads CSFSTGGSYGYTF. The CDR3, as DNA: TGCAGCTTTTCGACAGGGGGAAGTTATGGCTACACCTTC.

The genes are TRBV20-1 and TRBJ2-7; maybe TRBD1 (6 bases). The V end lost 6 bases, the J end lost 2 bases, and 17 bases lay between the germline ends. Germline CDR1 and CDR2: DFQATT and SNEGSKA (reference sequence). The CDR3 sequence is 14 residues long. The chain's CDR3 is CSAPIQGNPYEQYF. CDR3 in DNA: TGCAGTGCACCAATTCAGGGGAATCCCTACGAGCAGTACTTC.

The V gene is TRBV5-4, the J gene TRBJ1-1; D may be TRBD1 (5 bases). The V gene's germline CDR1 is SGHNT and CDR2 YYREEE (reference sequence). The CDR3 has 14 amino acids. V was pared by 0 bases and J by 4 bases, with 10 bases between. CDR3 in amino acids: CASSLDRTLTEAFF. Here the CDR3 DNA reads TGTGCCAGCAGCTTGGATAGGACACTCACTGAAGCTTTCTTT.

This chain joins TRBV30 and TRBJ2-1, with D perhaps TRBD2 (5 bases). This CDR3 has 11 amino acids. V gave up 0 bases and J gave up 8 bases, with 5 bases separating them. CDR1 and CDR2 (germline): GTSNPN, SVGIG (reference sequence). This chain's CDR3 is CAWSVLDEQFF. The CDR3 nucleotides are TGTGCCTGGAGTGTACTAGATGAGCAGTTCTTC. The full variable domain, completed using reference TRBV30 and TRBJ2-1, is SQTIHQWPATLVQPVGSPLSLECTVEGTSNPNLYWYRQAAGRGLQLLFYSVGIGQISSEVPQNLSASRPQDRQFILSSKKLLLSDSGFYLCAWSVLDEQFFGPGTRLTVL.